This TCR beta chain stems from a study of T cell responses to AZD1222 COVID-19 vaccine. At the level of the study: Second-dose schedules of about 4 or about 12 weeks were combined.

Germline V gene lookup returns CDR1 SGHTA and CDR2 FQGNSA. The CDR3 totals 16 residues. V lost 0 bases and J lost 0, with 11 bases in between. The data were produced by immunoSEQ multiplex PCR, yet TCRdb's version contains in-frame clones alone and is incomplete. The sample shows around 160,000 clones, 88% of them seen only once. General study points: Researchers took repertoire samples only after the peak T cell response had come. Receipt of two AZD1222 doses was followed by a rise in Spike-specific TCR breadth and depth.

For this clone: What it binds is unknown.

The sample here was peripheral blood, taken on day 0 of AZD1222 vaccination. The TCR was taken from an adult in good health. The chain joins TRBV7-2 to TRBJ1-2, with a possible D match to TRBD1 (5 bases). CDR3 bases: TGTGCCAGCAGCTTAGCGCCCGGGACGGCTAACTATGGCTACACCTTC. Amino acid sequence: CASSLAPGTANYGYTF.